A selection of T cell receptor beta chains follows, all from one sample in a study of response to subunit inactivated influenza vaccine. TCRdb independently ran MiXCR on the RT-PCR reads; one entry per CDR3 protein. The sample has hundreds of thousands of distinct CDR3 sequences; around 13% are singletons. The sequencing here drew on PBMCs from blood, taken 14 to 15 days before vaccination. The receptor source for this set is a man in his fifties or sixties who received an inactivated influenza vaccine. Both conserved end residues are part of each CDR3. A D gene is named only where the DNA matches it firmly. Size is omitted from some rows. Given values are once, few, many or a class for expanded clones.

V gene: TRBV15; D gene: -; J gene: TRBJ1-5; clone size: few; CDR3 length: 15; CDR3 DNA: TGTGCCACCAGCAGTGGAAGGGGAAGCAATCAGCCCCAGCATTTT; CDR3 protein: CATSSGRGSNQPQHF
V gene: TRBV3-1; D gene: -; J gene: TRBJ2-7; clone size: many; CDR3 length: 12; CDR3 DNA: TGTGCCAGCAGCCAAGATCGAAGGGAGCAGTACTTC; CDR3 protein: CASSQDRREQYF
V gene: TRBV7-9; D gene: TRBD1; J gene: TRBJ2-3; clone size: few; CDR3 length: 17; CDR3 DNA: TGTGCCAGCAGCTTATTAGGGGGGACAGGGGCCCCAGATACGCAGTATTTT; CDR3 protein: CASSLLGGTGAPDTQYF
V gene: TRBV7-2; D gene: -; J gene: TRBJ2-3; clone size: many; CDR3 length: 13; CDR3 DNA: TGTGCCAGCAGCCTCCATGTAACAGATACGCAGTATTTT; CDR3 protein: CASSLHVTDTQYF
V gene: TRBV20-1; D gene: -; J gene: TRBJ2-1; clone size: -; CDR3 length: 12; CDR3 DNA: TGCAGTGCTAGAGATATTGAGTTTTTGACGTTCTTC; CDR3 protein: CSARDIEFLTFF
V gene: TRBV28; D gene: TRBD1; J gene: TRBJ2-7; clone size: few; CDR3 length: 13; CDR3 DNA: TGTGCCACCGCCGGGACAGGGACCTACGAGCAGTACTTC; CDR3 protein: CATAGTGTYEQYF
V gene: TRBV5-6; D gene: -; J gene: TRBJ2-7; clone size: -; CDR3 length: 15; CDR3 DNA: TGTGCCAGCAGCTTGATGCAGGGGCGAACCTACGAGCAGTACTTC; CDR3 protein: CASSLMQGRTYEQYF
V gene: TRBV20-1; D gene: -; J gene: TRBJ2-1; clone size: -; CDR3 length: 14; CDR3 DNA: TGCAGTGCTAGACGGGGGAGCCCCTACAATGAGCAGTTCTTC; CDR3 protein: CSARRGSPYNEQFF
V gene: TRBV7-9; D gene: -; J gene: TRBJ1-2; clone size: many; CDR3 length: 12; CDR3 DNA: TGTGCCAGCAGCTTCGACAGCGGACTCTACACCTTC; CDR3 protein: CASSFDSGLYTF
V gene: TRBV15; D gene: -; J gene: TRBJ1-1; clone size: -; CDR3 length: 15; CDR3 DNA: TGTGCCACCAGCAGAGAAAGGAACATACACACTGAAGCTTTCTTT; CDR3 protein: CATSRERNIHTEAFF
V gene: TRBV12-3/TRBV12-4; D gene: TRBD1; J gene: TRBJ2-5; clone size: once; CDR3 length: 15; CDR3 DNA: TGTGCCAGCAGGATGGGGGACAGGGCATCAGAGACCCAGTACTTC; CDR3 protein: CASRMGDRASETQYF
V gene: TRBV24-1; D gene: TRBD1; J gene: TRBJ2-4; clone size: -; CDR3 length: 18; CDR3 DNA: TGTGCCACCAGTGATTTCCGCCGAGACAGGGGGCTCGGAAACATTCAGTACTTC; CDR3 protein: CATSDFRRDRGLGNIQYF
V gene: TRBV7-8; D gene: -; J gene: TRBJ2-7; clone size: many; CDR3 length: 14; CDR3 DNA: TGTGCCAGCAGCTTCGGCAGGTTAAGCTACGAGCAGTACTTC; CDR3 protein: CASSFGRLSYEQYF
V gene: TRBV20-1; D gene: -; J gene: TRBJ1-1; clone size: few; CDR3 length: 14; CDR3 DNA: TGCAGTGCCCGGGTGGGAATGGGGAACACTGAAGCTTTCTTT; CDR3 protein: CSARVGMGNTEAFF
V gene: TRBV5-1; D gene: TRBD2; J gene: TRBJ2-1; clone size: few; CDR3 length: 16; CDR3 DNA: TGCGCCAGCAGCTTGGTTAGTAGCGGGACCTACAATGAGCAGTTCTTC; CDR3 protein: CASSLVSSGTYNEQFF
V gene: TRBV7-9; D gene: -; J gene: TRBJ1-5; clone size: -; CDR3 length: 14; CDR3 DNA: TGTGCCAGCAGCACACCCGGTTTCAATCAGCCCCAGCATTTT; CDR3 protein: CASSTPGFNQPQHF
V gene: TRBV4-2; D gene: -; J gene: TRBJ2-3; clone size: -; CDR3 length: 16; CDR3 DNA: TGTGCCAGCAGCCAAGATTCTGGCAGGGGCACAGATACGCAGTATTTT; CDR3 protein: CASSQDSGRGTDTQYF
V gene: TRBV2; D gene: -; J gene: TRBJ2-2; clone size: few; CDR3 length: 14; CDR3 DNA: TGTGCCAGCAGTCGACTAGAAGGAGCCGGGGAGCTGTTTTTT; CDR3 protein: CASSRLEGAGELFF
V gene: TRBV5-1; D gene: -; J gene: TRBJ1-1; clone size: once; CDR3 length: 18; CDR3 DNA: TGCGCCAGCAGCAGCAGTTACATGGGGCGGGGGATGAACACTGAAGCTTTCTTT; CDR3 protein: CASSSSYMGRGMNTEAFF
V gene: TRBV12-3/TRBV12-4; D gene: -; J gene: TRBJ1-1; clone size: -; CDR3 length: 14; CDR3 DNA: TGTGCCAGCAGGGGGATCGGGCGGGGCACTGAAGCTTTCTTT; CDR3 protein: CASRGIGRGTEAFF
V gene: TRBV6-5; D gene: -; J gene: TRBJ1-1; clone size: -; CDR3 length: 14; CDR3 DNA: TGTGCCAGCAGTTACTCGACACAGAACACTGAAGCTTTCTTT; CDR3 protein: CASSYSTQNTEAFF
V gene: TRBV19; D gene: TRBD1; J gene: TRBJ2-5; clone size: -; CDR3 length: 15; CDR3 DNA: TGTGCCAGTAGTAATGGACAAAACAGGGGAGAGACCCAGTACTTC; CDR3 protein: CASSNGQNRGETQYF
V gene: TRBV7-8; D gene: -; J gene: TRBJ1-5; clone size: -; CDR3 length: 14; CDR3 DNA: TGTGCCAGCAGCTTAGCAGCCGCTGCGCAGCCCCAGCATTTT; CDR3 protein: CASSLAAAAQPQHF
V gene: TRBV10-3; D gene: -; J gene: TRBJ2-2; clone size: few; CDR3 length: 15; CDR3 DNA: TGTGCCATCAGTGACGGCGGGCCCAACACCGGGGAGCTGTTTTTT; CDR3 protein: CAISDGGPNTGELFF
V gene: TRBV9; D gene: TRBD2; J gene: TRBJ2-5; clone size: few; CDR3 length: 15; CDR3 DNA: TGTGCCAGCAGCGTAGACGGGAGGCTCCAAGAGACCCAGTACTTC; CDR3 protein: CASSVDGRLQETQYF
V gene: TRBV28; D gene: -; J gene: TRBJ2-2; clone size: -; CDR3 length: 14; CDR3 DNA: TGTGCCAGCAGTTTAGTGCCGGGTTTTCGGGAGCTGTTTTTT; CDR3 protein: CASSLVPGFRELFF
V gene: TRBV4-3; D gene: -; J gene: TRBJ2-7; clone size: few; CDR3 length: 15; CDR3 DNA: TGCGCCAGCAGCCACTCCTCCGGGGCCGATTACGAGCAGTACTTC; CDR3 protein: CASSHSSGADYEQYF
V gene: TRBV5-1; D gene: TRBD1; J gene: TRBJ2-7; clone size: few; CDR3 length: 14; CDR3 DNA: TGCGCCAGCAGCCAAGGACAGGTGGACTACGAGCAGTACTTC; CDR3 protein: CASSQGQVDYEQYF
V gene: TRBV10-3; D gene: -; J gene: TRBJ2-1; clone size: few; CDR3 length: 18; CDR3 DNA: TGTGCCATCAGTGAAAAGCAGGGACGATCTCTCTCCTACAATGAGCAGTTCTTC; CDR3 protein: CAISEKQGRSLSYNEQFF
V gene: TRBV12-3/TRBV12-4; D gene: -; J gene: TRBJ2-7; clone size: -; CDR3 length: 16; CDR3 DNA: TGTGCCAGCAGTTTAATGAGGTTCCCCACTCCTTACGAGCAGTACTTC; CDR3 protein: CASSLMRFPTPYEQYF
V gene: TRBV20-1; D gene: -; J gene: TRBJ1-5; clone size: -; CDR3 length: 16; CDR3 DNA: TGCAGTGCTAGAGAACCTGGGGCTTTTTACGGTCAGCCCCAGCATTTT; CDR3 protein: CSAREPGAFYGQPQHF
V gene: TRBV20-1; D gene: -; J gene: TRBJ2-2; clone size: few; CDR3 length: 13; CDR3 DNA: TGCAGTGCTAGAGAACTGGACACCGGGGAGCTGTTTTTT; CDR3 protein: CSARELDTGELFF
V gene: TRBV20-1; D gene: -; J gene: TRBJ1-5; clone size: few; CDR3 length: 15; CDR3 DNA: TGCAGTGCGGGACTGCTCGGGACACAGAATCAGCCCCAGCATTTT; CDR3 protein: CSAGLLGTQNQPQHF
V gene: TRBV6-2/TRBV6-3; D gene: -; J gene: TRBJ2-7; clone size: -; CDR3 length: 15; CDR3 DNA: TGTGCCAGCAGTTACTCTGGATATCCTTCCTACGAGCAGTACTTC; CDR3 protein: CASSYSGYPSYEQYF
V gene: TRBV6-5; D gene: TRBD1; J gene: TRBJ1-2; clone size: few; CDR3 length: 17; CDR3 DNA: TGTGCCAGCAGTTACACCAGGTCAGGGGGCTTCAACTATGGCTACACCTTC; CDR3 protein: CASSYTRSGGFNYGYTF
V gene: TRBV7-9; D gene: TRBD1; J gene: TRBJ1-1; clone size: -; CDR3 length: 14; CDR3 DNA: TGTGCCAGCAGCTCACAATACAGGGGCGAAGAAGCTTTCTTT; CDR3 protein: CASSSQYRGEEAFF
V gene: TRBV6-2/TRBV6-3; D gene: TRBD1; J gene: TRBJ2-3; clone size: -; CDR3 length: 16; CDR3 DNA: TGTGCCAGCAGTTACTCCCTCGGGACAGGGGTGGATACGCAGTATTTT; CDR3 protein: CASSYSLGTGVDTQYF
V gene: TRBV7-9; D gene: -; J gene: TRBJ2-3; clone size: few; CDR3 length: 16; CDR3 DNA: TGTGCCAGCAGATCAACCGGGAGAACTAGCACAGATACGCAGTATTTT; CDR3 protein: CASRSTGRTSTDTQYF
V gene: TRBV18; D gene: -; J gene: TRBJ2-1; clone size: few; CDR3 length: 11; CDR3 DNA: TGTGCCAGCTCACCACTGTCTCTACAGTTCTTC; CDR3 protein: CASSPLSLQFF
V gene: TRBV20-1; D gene: -; J gene: TRBJ2-1; clone size: -; CDR3 length: 11; CDR3 DNA: TGCAGTGCTACACCTCACAATGAGCAGTTCTTC; CDR3 protein: CSATPHNEQFF
V gene: TRBV2; D gene: TRBD1; J gene: TRBJ2-7; clone size: -; CDR3 length: 14; CDR3 DNA: TGTGCCAGCAGGGAAGAAGGGGGCTACTACGAGCAGTACTTC; CDR3 protein: CASREEGGYYEQYF
V gene: TRBV18; D gene: -; J gene: TRBJ2-7; clone size: few; CDR3 length: 14; CDR3 DNA: TGTGCCAGCTCATTACCCACTCTCGCGTACGAGCAGTACTTC; CDR3 protein: CASSLPTLAYEQYF
V gene: TRBV15; D gene: -; J gene: TRBJ2-1; clone size: few; CDR3 length: 15; CDR3 DNA: TGTGCCACCAGCAGAGAGGGCAGCTCCTACAATGAGCAGTTCTTC; CDR3 protein: CATSREGSSYNEQFF
V gene: TRBV28; D gene: -; J gene: TRBJ1-1; clone size: -; CDR3 length: 13; CDR3 DNA: TGTGCCAGCAGCCCCGGCCCCCCCTCTGAAGCTTTCTTT; CDR3 protein: CASSPGPPSEAFF
V gene: TRBV7-2; D gene: -; J gene: TRBJ2-5; clone size: -; CDR3 length: 14; CDR3 DNA: TGTGCCAGCAGCTTGGATAGCGCCATAGGGACCCAGTACTTC; CDR3 protein: CASSLDSAIGTQYF
V gene: TRBV28; D gene: -; J gene: TRBJ1-2; clone size: many; CDR3 length: 12; CDR3 DNA: TGTGCCAGCAGCACTCTTAACTATGGCTACACCTTC; CDR3 protein: CASSTLNYGYTF